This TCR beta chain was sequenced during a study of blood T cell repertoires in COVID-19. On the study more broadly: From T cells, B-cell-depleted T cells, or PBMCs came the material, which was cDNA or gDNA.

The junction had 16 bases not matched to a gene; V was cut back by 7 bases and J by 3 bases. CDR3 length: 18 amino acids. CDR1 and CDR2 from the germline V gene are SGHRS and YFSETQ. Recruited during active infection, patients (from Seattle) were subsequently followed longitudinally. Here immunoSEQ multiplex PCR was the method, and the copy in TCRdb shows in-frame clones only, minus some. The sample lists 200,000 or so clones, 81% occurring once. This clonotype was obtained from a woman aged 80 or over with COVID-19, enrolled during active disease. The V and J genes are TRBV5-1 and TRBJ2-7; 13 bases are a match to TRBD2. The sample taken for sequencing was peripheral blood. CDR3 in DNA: TGCGCCAGCGGCAGGACTAGCGGGGGTGCCTATACACTCTACGAGCAGTACTTC. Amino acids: CASGRTSGGAYTLYEQYF.